This T cell receptor (beta chain) was retrieved from a study of blood T cell repertoires in COVID-19. For the study at large: Acute and convalescent COVID-19 samples came from the United States, Italy and Spain. The cDNA or gDNA used as material had been derived from T cells, B-cell-depleted T cells, or PBMCs.

The CDR3 is 15 residues long. V trimming: 6 bases; J trimming: 7 bases; junction bases outside the gene matches: 14. Germline CDR1 is SQVTM and CDR2 is ANQGSEA. Clinical history as reported by participants underpinned cohort assignment. Two negative PCRs, clearance, or symptom resolution were required of recovered Cohort 3 donors. Libraries were prepared by immunoSEQ multiplex PCR; TCRdb keeps only in-frame clonotypes and omits some of them. Here the sample spans fewer than 600,000 clones, over 75% being singletons. V and J are TRBV29-1 and TRBJ2-1, with 8 bases lining up with TRBD1. This receptor was identified in a middle-aged woman who had recovered from COVID-19. The sequenced material came from PBMCs or T cells enriched from blood (not recorded which). The CDR3 sequence is CSVKGQAVSLNEQFF. The CDR3 nucleotides read TGCAGCGTCAAGGGACAGGCCGTATCGTTAAATGAGCAGTTCTTC.